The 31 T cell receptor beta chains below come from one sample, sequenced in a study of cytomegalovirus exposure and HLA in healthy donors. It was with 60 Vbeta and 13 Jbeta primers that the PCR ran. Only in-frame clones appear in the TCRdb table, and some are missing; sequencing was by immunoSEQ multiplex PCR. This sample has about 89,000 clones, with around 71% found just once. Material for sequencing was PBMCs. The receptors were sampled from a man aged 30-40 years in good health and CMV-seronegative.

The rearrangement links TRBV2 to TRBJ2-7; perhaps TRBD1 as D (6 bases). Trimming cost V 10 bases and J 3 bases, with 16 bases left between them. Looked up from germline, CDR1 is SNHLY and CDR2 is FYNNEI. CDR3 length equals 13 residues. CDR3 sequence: CANDRQGHYEQYF. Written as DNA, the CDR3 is TGTGCCAACGACAGGCAGGGCCACTACGAGCAGTACTTC.

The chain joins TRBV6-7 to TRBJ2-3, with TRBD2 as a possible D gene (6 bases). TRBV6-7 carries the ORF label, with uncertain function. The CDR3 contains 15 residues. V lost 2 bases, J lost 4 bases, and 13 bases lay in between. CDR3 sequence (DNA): TGTGCCAGCAGTTACGACCGGGAGTTTCCAGATACGCAGTATTTT. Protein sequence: CASSYDREFPDTQYF.

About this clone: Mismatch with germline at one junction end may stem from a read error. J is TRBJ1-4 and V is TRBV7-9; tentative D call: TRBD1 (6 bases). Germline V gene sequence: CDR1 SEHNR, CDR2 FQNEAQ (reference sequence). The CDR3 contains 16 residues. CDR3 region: CSSNRPGTWDNEKLFF. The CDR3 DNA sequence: TGTTCCAGCAACCGTCCCGGGACATGGGATAATGAAAAACTGTTTTTT.

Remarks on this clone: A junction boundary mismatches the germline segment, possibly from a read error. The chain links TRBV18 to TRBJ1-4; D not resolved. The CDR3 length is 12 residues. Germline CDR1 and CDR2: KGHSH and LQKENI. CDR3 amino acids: CASSLPKEKLFF. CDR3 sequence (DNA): TGTGCCAGCTCACTCCCTAAAGAAAAACTGTTTTTT.

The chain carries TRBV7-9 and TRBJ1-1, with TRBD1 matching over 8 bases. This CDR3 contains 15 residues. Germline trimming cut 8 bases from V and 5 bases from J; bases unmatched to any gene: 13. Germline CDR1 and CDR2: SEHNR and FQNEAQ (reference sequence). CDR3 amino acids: CASGSSTGGYTEAFF. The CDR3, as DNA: TGTGCCAGCGGTTCGAGTACAGGGGGTTATACTGAAGCTTTCTTT.

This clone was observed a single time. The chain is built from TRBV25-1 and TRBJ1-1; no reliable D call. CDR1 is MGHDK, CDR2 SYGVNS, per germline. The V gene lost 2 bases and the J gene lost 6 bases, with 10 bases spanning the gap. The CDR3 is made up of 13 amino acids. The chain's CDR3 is CASSEPQVSEAFF. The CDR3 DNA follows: TGTGCCAGCAGTGAACCCCAGGTATCTGAAGCTTTCTTT.

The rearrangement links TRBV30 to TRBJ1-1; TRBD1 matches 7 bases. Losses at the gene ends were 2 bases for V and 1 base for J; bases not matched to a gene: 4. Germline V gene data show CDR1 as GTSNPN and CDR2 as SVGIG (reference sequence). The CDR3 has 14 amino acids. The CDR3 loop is CAWSRTGKNTEAFF. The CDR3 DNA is TGTGCCTGGAGTAGGACAGGTAAGAACACTGAAGCTTTCTTT.

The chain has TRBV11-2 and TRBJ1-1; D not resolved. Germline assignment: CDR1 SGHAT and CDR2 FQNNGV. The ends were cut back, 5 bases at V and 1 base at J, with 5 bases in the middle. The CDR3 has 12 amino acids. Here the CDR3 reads CASSHGNTEAFF. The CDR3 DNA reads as TGTGCCAGCAGCCACGGGAACACTGAAGCTTTCTTT. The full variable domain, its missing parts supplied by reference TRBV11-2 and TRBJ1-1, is EAGVAQSPRYKIIEKRQSVAFWCNPISGHATLYWYQQILGQGPKLLIQFQNNGVVDDSQLPKDRFSAERLKGVDSTLKIQPAKLEDSAVYLCASSHGNTEAFFGQGTRLTVV.

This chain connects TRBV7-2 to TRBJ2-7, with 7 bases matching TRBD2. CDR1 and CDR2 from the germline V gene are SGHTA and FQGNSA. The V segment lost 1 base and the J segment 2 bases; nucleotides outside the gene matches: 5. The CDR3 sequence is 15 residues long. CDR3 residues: CASSLGGGGTYEQYF. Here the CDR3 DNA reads TGTGCCAGCAGCTTAGGTGGGGGGGGGACCTACGAGCAGTACTTC.

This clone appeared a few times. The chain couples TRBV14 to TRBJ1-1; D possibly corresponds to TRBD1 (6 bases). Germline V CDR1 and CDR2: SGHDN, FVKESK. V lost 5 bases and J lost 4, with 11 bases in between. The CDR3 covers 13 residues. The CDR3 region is CASSEQGTTEAFF. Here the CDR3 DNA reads TGTGCCAGCAGCGAACAGGGAACCACTGAAGCTTTCTTT.

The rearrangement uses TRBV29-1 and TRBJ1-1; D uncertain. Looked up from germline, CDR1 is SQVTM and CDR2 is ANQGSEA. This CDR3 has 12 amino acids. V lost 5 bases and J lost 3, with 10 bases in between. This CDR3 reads CSVTKSDTEAFF. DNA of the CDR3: TGCAGCGTTACTAAATCGGACACTGAAGCTTTCTTT. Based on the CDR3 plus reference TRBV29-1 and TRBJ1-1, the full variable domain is SAVISQKPSRDICQRGTSLTIQCQVDSQVTMMFWYRQQPGQSLTLIATANQGSEATYESGFVIDKFPISRPNLTFSTLTVSNMSPEDSSIYLCSVTKSDTEAFFGQGTRLTVV.

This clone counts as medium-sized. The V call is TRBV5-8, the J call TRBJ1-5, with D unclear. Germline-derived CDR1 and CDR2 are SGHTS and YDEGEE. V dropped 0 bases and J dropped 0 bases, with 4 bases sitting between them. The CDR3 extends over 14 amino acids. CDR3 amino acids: CASSLVYSNQPQHF. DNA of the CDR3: TGTGCCAGCAGCTTGGTCTATAGCAATCAGCCCCAGCATTTT.

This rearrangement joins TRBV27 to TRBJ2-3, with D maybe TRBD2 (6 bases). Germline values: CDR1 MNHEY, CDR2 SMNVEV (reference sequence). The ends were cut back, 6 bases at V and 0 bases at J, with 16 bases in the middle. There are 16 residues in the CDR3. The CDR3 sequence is CASSLASVSSTDTQYF. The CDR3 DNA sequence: TGTGCCAGCAGCCTAGCTAGCGTCTCTAGCACAGATACGCAGTATTTT.

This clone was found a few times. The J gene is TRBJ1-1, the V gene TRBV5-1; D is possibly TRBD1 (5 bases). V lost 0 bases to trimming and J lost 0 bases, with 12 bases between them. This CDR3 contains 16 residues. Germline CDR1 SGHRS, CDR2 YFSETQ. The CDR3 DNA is TGCGCCAGCAGCTTGGGCGGGGCTCGAATGAACACTGAAGCTTTCTTT. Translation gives CASSLGGARMNTEAFF.

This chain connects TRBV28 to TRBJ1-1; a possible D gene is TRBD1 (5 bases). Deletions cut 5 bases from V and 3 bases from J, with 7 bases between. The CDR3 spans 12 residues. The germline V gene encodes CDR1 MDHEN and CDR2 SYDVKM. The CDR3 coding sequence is TGTGCCAGCAGTGGGGCCTACACTGAAGCTTTCTTT. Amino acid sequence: CASSGAYTEAFF.

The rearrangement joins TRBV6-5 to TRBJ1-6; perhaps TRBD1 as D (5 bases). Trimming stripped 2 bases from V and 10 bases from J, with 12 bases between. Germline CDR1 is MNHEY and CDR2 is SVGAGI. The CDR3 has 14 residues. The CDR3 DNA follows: TGTGCCAGCAGTTACAGGACAATGGTCTCACCCCTCCACTTT. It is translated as CASSYRTMVSPLHF.

The CDR3 is CASSMRAGGLTEAFF. The DNA of the CDR3 is TGTGCCAGTAGTATGAGGGCAGGGGGGTTGACTGAAGCTTTCTTT. The chain couples TRBV19 to TRBJ1-1; the match to TRBD1 covers 7 bases. Trimming at V came to 3 bases and at J to 5 bases, leaving 9 bases not matched to a gene. This CDR3 comprises 15 residues. The germline CDR1 and CDR2 sequences are LNHDA and SQIVND (reference sequence).

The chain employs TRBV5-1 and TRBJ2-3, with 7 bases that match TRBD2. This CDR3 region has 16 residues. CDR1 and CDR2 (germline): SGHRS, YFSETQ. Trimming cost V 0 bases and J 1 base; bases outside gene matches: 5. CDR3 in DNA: TGCGCCAGCAGCTTGGATACAGCGGGGCGCACAGATACGCAGTATTTT. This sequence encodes CASSLDTAGRTDTQYF.

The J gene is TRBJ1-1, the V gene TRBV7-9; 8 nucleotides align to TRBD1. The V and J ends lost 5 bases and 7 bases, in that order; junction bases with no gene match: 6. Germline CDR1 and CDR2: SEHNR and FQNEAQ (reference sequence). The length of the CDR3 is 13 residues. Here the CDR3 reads CASSRQGFGEAFF. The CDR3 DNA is TGTGCCAGCAGCCGACAGGGGTTCGGTGAAGCTTTCTTT.

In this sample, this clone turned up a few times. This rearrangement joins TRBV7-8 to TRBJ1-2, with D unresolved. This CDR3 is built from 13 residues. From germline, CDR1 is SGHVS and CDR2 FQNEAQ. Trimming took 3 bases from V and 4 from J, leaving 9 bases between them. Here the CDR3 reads CASSLGLAYGYTF. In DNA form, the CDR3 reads TGTGCCAGCAGCTTGGGCCTCGCCTATGGCTACACCTTC.

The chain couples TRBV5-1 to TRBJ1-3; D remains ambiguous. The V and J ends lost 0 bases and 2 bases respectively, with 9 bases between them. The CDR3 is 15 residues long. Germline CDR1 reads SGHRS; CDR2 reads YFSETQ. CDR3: CASSLEGGPGNTIYF. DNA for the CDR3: TGCGCCAGCAGCTTGGAAGGAGGACCTGGAAACACCATATATTTT.

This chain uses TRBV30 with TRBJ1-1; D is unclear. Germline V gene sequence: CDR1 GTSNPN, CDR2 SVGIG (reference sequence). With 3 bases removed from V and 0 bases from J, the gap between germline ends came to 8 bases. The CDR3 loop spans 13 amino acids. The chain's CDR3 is CAWRATMNTEAFF. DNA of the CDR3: TGTGCCTGGAGGGCAACAATGAACACTGAAGCTTTCTTT.

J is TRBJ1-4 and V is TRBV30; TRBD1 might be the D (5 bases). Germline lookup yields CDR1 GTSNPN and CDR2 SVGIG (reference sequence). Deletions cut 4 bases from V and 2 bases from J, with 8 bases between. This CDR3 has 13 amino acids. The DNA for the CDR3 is TGTGCCTGGACAGGGAGGACTAATGAAAAACTGTTTTTT. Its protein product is CAWTGRTNEKLFF.

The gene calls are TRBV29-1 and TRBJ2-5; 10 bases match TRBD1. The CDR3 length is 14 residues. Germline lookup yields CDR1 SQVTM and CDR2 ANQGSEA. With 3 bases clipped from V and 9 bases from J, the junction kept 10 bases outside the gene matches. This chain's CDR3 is CSVDDRGRNMAQYF. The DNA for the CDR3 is TGCAGCGTTGATGACAGGGGGCGAAATATGGCCCAGTACTTC.

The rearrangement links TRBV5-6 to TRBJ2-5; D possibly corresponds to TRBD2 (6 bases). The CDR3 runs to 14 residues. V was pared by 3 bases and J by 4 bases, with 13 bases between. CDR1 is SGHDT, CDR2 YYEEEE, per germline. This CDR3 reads CASSSSSDPETQYF. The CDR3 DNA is TGTGCCAGCAGCTCCTCTAGCGATCCAGAGACCCAGTACTTC.

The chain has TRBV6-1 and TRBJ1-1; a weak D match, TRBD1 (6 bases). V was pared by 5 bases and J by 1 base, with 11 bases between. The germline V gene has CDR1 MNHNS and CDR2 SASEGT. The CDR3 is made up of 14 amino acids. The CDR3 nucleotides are TGTGCCAGCAGTTCGTGGACAGCGAACACTGAAGCTTTCTTT. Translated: CASSSWTANTEAFF.

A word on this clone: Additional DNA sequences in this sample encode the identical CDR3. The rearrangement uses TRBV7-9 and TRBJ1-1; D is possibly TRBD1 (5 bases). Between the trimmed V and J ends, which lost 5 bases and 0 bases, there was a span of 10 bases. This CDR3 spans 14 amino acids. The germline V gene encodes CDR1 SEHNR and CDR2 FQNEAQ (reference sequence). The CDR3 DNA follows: TGTGCCAGCAGCAGGGACTCCTTGAACACTGAAGCTTTCTTT. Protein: CASSRDSLNTEAFF.

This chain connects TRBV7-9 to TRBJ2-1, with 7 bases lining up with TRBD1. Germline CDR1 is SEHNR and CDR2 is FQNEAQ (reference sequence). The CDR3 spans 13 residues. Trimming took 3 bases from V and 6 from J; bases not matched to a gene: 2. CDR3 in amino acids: CASSLTGSNEQFF. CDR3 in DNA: TGTGCCAGCAGCTTGACAGGGTCCAATGAGCAGTTCTTC.

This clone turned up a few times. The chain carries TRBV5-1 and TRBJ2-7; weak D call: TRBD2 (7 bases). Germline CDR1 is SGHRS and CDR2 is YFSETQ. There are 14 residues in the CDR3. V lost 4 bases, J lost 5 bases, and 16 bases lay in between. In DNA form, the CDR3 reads TGCGCCAGCAGCGTACCTTCGGGGGGCAACGAGCAGTACTTC. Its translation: CASSVPSGGNEQYF.

CDR3 residues: CASSPGQFTGELFF. CDR3 bases: TGTGCCAGCAGCCCCGGACAATTCACCGGGGAGCTGTTTTTT. The rearrangement joins TRBV7-3 to TRBJ2-2; TRBD1 is a possible D gene (5 bases). Per the germline V gene, CDR1 is SGHTA and CDR2 is FQGTGA. Trimming pared 5 bases from V and 4 bases from J, leaving 11 bases between. The CDR3 loop spans 14 amino acids.

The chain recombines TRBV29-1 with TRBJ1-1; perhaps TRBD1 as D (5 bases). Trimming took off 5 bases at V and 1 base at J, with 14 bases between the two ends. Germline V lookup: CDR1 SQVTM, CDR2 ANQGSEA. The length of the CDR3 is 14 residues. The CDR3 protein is CSVFWEGANTEAFF. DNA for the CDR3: TGCAGCGTTTTCTGGGAAGGGGCGAACACTGAAGCTTTCTTT.